The source of this TCR beta chain is a study of blood T cell repertoires in COVID-19. About the research overall: Samples taken during acute and convalescent COVID-19 were collected in the United States, Italy and Spain. From T cells, B-cell-depleted T cells, or PBMCs came the material, which was cDNA or gDNA.

The repertoire was sequenced with immunoSEQ multiplex PCR; TCRdb's copy has only in-frame clones and lacks some. The sample shows about 130,000 clones, around 88% of them seen only once. CDR1 and CDR2 (germline): MNHNS, SASEGT. Between the trimmed V and J ends, which lost 0 bases and 5 bases, there was a span of 16 bases. This CDR3 has 16 amino acids. The chain carries TRBV6-1 and TRBJ1-1; D might be TRBD1 (6 bases). The clonotype comes from a woman in her forties or fifties who had recovered from COVID-19. The specimen was PBMCs or T cells enriched from blood (not recorded which). Written as DNA, the CDR3 is TGTGCCAGCAGTGAAGCAACGGCGTCAGGGGCTACTGAAGCTTTCTTT. Its protein product is CASSEATASGATEAFF.